The present T cell receptor (beta chain) was sequenced within a study of metastatic and nonmetastatic thyroid tumors. CDR1 MNHNS and CDR2 SASEGT come from the germline V gene. V was trimmed by 7 bases and J by 0 bases, leaving 13 bases between them. CDR3 length: 15 amino acids. As originally analysed: Across clinicopathological groups, CDR3 differences served as the basis for building a distant-metastasis classifier for papillary thyroid cancer. Using MiXCR, TCRdb reanalyzed the PCR reads. For this entry, the V and J calls and clone size follow TCRdb and not the study's own pipeline. This table holds about 60,000 clones, around 15% found once. This clone was seen repeatedly, ten times or more. Nobody among the patients had been given any treatment before thyroid surgery.

This sequence originates from a male donor with papillary thyroid cancer or a benign thyroid nodule (not recorded which). Some clones in this sample may be carry-over from other donors' samples. The sample was blood. The chain joins TRBV6-1 to TRBJ2-1; TRBD2 is a possible D gene (5 bases). The chain's CDR3 is CASKLTRSSYNEQFF. For the CDR3, the DNA is TGTGCCAGCAAGTTAACTAGGAGCTCCTACAATGAGCAGTTCTTC.